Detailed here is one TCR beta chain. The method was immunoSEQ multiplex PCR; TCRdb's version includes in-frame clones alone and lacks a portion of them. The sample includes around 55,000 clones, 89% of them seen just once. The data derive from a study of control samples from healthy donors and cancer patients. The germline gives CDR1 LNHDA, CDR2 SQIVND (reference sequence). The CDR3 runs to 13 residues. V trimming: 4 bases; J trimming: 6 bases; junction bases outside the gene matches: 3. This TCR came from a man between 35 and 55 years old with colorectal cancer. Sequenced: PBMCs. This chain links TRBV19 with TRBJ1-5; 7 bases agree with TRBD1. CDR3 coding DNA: TGTGCCAGTAGTAAGAACAGGGGTCAGCCCCAGCATTTT. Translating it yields CASSKNRGQPQHF.